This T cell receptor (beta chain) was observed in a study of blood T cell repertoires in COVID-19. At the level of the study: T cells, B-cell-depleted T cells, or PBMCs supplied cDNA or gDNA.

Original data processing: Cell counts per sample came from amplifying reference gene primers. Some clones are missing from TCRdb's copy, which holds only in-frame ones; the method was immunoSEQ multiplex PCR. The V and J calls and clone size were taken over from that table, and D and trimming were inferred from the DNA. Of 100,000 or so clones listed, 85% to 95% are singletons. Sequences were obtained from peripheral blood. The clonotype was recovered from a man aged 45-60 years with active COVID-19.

The chain's CDR3 is CASSDRHLAGDPPNEQFF. The CDR3 DNA reads as TGTGCCAGCAGTGACCGCCACTTAGCGGGAGACCCCCCCAATGAGCAGTTCTTC. The chain joins TRBV28 to TRBJ2-1, with 9 bases aligning to TRBD2. Germline CDR1 MDHEN, CDR2 SYDVKM. The CDR3 has 18 amino acids. With V trimmed by 5 bases and J by 6 bases, 17 bases remained unmatched. Filled out from reference TRBV28 and TRBJ2-1, the complete variable domain reads DVKVTQSSRYLVKRTGEKVFLECVQDMDHENMFWYRQDPGLGLRLIYFSYDVKMKEKGDIPEGYSVSREKKERFSLILESASTNQTSMYLCASSDRHLAGDPPNEQFFGPGTRLTVL.